The next 4 T cell receptor beta chains were all read from a single sample in a study of STAT5B mutations in CD4+ large granular lymphocyte leukemia. Using immunoSEQ multiplex PCR, the repertoire was profiled, and TCRdb retains in-frame clones only, with some absent. Among 20,000 to 25,000 clones listed, 70% to 80% were seen once. Sequencing input: CD4+ T cells from blood buffy coats. These receptors all stem from a human donor in good health.

The rearrangement links TRBV28 to TRBJ1-2; D perhaps matches TRBD1 (5 bases). The CDR3 extends over 13 amino acids. V dropped 5 bases and J dropped 4 bases, with 11 bases sitting between them. Per germline, CDR1 MDHEN and CDR2 SYDVKM. The DNA of the CDR3 is TGTGCCAGCAGTACTCGACAGCTCTATGGCTACACCTTC. Its protein product is CASSTRQLYGYTF.

The V gene is TRBV25-1, the J gene TRBJ1-5; no definite D call. Germline CDR1 and CDR2: MGHDK and SYGVNS. V lost 8 bases and J 4 bases, leaving 9 bases between the germline ends. The CDR3 totals 12 residues. CDR3 sequence reads: CASRGENQPQHF. The CDR3 coding sequence is TGTGCCAGCCGTGGGGAGAATCAGCCCCAGCATTTT.

This clone was counted a single time. The genes are TRBV19 and TRBJ2-3, with a tentative D call TRBD2 (6 bases). The CDR3 contains 14 residues. Trimming pared 6 bases from V and 2 bases from J, leaving 12 bases between. Germline loops: CDR1 LNHDA, CDR2 SQIVND (reference sequence). In nucleotides, the CDR3 is TGTGCCAGTAGCCCCGGGGGATACACAGATACGCAGTATTTT. Translated, it gives CASSPGGYTDTQYF.

The chain combines TRBV5-1 with TRBJ2-3, with 12 positions matching TRBD1. J gave up 5 bases and V 0 bases, and 4 bases lay outside the gene matches. This CDR3 region has 16 residues. The germline gives CDR1 SGHRS, CDR2 YFSETQ. The CDR3 sequence is CASSLAGQGALDTQYF. In DNA form, the CDR3 reads TGCGCCAGCAGCTTGGCGGGACAGGGGGCCCTAGATACGCAGTATTTT.